This TCR beta chain was obtained from a study of shared T cell receptors in the human thymus. Assay used: immunoSEQ multiplex PCR; TCRdb lists only in-frame clones, some missing. The sample consists of roughly 710,000 clones, approximately 85% of them appearing once. J was trimmed by 3 bases and V by 8 bases; bases with no gene match: 10. CDR1 is MDHEN and CDR2 is SYDVKM in the germline V gene. This CDR3 has 14 amino acids. These data were likewise used in another study, on human thymus T cells. That work contributes: Corrective cardiac operations yielded the resected thymus tissue. Unrelated individuals reportedly shared highly overlapping thymic TCR repertoires.

This sequence originates from a girl under three years old with a congenital heart defect. This chain connects TRBV28 to TRBJ2-7; the match to TRBD2 covers 7 bases. The sequenced material came from thymocytes. The CDR3 bases are TGTGCCAGCGAACCGGGGGGAAACGACTACGAGCAGTACTTC. Translation: CASEPGGNDYEQYF.